These 26 T cell receptor beta chains were sequenced from one sample in a study of technical replicates of blood from a few donors. Repertoires were generated with immunoSEQ multiplex PCR, while TCRdb's copy carries only in-frame clones and drops some. Seen here are around 80,000 clones, about 94% observed once, and the top ten hold roughly 0.38%. What was sequenced was T cells isolated from PBMCs. The receptor source for this set is a human donor in good health.

J is TRBJ2-7 and V is TRBV5-1; possible D gene TRBD1, 8 bases. The CDR3 spans 16 residues. V shed 3 bases and J shed 2 bases, with 18 bases lying between them. CDR1 and CDR2 from the germline V gene are SGHRS and YFSETQ. The CDR3 DNA reads as TGCGCCAGCAGCTCCTGGGGGGGACAGGTAGCCTACGAGCAGTACTTC. Translation: CASSSWGGQVAYEQYF.

This sequence joins TRBV28 and TRBJ2-3; TRBD2 matches 11 bases. Per germline, CDR1 MDHEN and CDR2 SYDVKM. The CDR3 is made up of 16 amino acids. V gave up 4 bases and J gave up 0 bases; unmatched junction bases: 3. The DNA for the CDR3 is TGTGCCAGCAGTTATCGACTAGCGGGGAGCACAGATACGCAGTATTTT. Translated, it gives CASSYRLAGSTDTQYF.

The rearrangement uses TRBV13 and TRBJ2-3, with TRBD2 as a possible D gene (6 bases). The CDR3 is made up of 16 amino acids. Trimming took off 4 bases at V and 3 bases at J, with 17 bases between the two ends. Germline V gene sequence: CDR1 PRHDT, CDR2 FYEKMQ (reference sequence). CDR3 region: CASSSIGGEWTDTQYF. In DNA form, the CDR3 reads TGTGCCAGCAGCTCCATCGGAGGGGAATGGACAGATACGCAGTATTTT.

The V gene is TRBV9, the J gene TRBJ1-4; maybe TRBD1 (5 bases). Trimming stripped 1 base from V and 6 bases from J, with 10 bases between. CDR3 size: 14 residues. Per germline, CDR1 SGDLS and CDR2 YYNGEE. The CDR3, as DNA: TGTGCCAGCAGCGTACAGGGAAATCATGAAAAACTGTTTTTT. It specifies CASSVQGNHEKLFF.

This clone came up a few times. The V call is TRBV2, the J call TRBJ1-1, with a tentative D call TRBD1 (5 bases). Between the trimmed V and J ends, which lost 10 bases and 3 bases, there was a span of 18 bases. Germline V gene lookup returns CDR1 SNHLY and CDR2 FYNNEI. This CDR3 region has 14 residues. CDR3 residues: CAIPRGVGDTEAFF. The DNA of the CDR3 is TGTGCCATCCCGCGGGGGGTCGGCGACACTGAAGCTTTCTTT.

The chain couples TRBV6-5 to TRBJ2-1; D is undetermined. Trimming pared 2 bases from V and 4 bases from J, leaving 6 bases between. CDR3 length equals 13 residues. Germline V gene sequence: CDR1 MNHEY, CDR2 SVGAGI. CDR3 in amino acids: CASSYGGYNEQFF. As DNA, the CDR3 is TGTGCCAGCAGTTACGGCGGTTACAATGAGCAGTTCTTC.

The gene calls are TRBV10-3 and TRBJ1-5; tentative D call: TRBD1 (6 bases). CDR3 length: 15 residues. With 3 bases removed from V and 9 bases from J, the gap between germline ends came to 18 bases. Germline V CDR1 and CDR2: ENHRY, SYGVKD. The DNA of the CDR3 is TGTGCCATCAGTGATTATTCGGGGGGGCCAGGGCCCCAGCATTTT. Protein: CAISDYSGGPGPQHF.

The chain has TRBV30 and TRBJ2-3, with 8 bases aligning to TRBD2. Germline CDR1 reads GTSNPN; CDR2 reads SVGIG (reference sequence). This CDR3 comprises 15 residues. With 0 bases clipped from V and 1 base from J, the junction kept 3 bases outside the gene matches. For the CDR3, the DNA is TGTGCCTGGAGTGTACTCGGGGGGGGCACAGATACGCAGTATTTT. Its translation: CAWSVLGGGTDTQYF.

The J gene is TRBJ1-2, the V gene TRBV14; tentatively, D is TRBD1 (5 bases). The CDR3 totals 17 residues. From germline, CDR1 is SGHDN and CDR2 FVKESK. V gave up 3 bases and J gave up 4 bases, with 21 bases separating them. This chain's CDR3 is CASSHHTKGEHFYGYTF. CDR3 coding DNA: TGTGCCAGCAGCCACCACACAAAAGGGGAACACTTCTATGGCTACACCTTC. Complete variable domain (other parts from reference TRBV14 and TRBJ1-2): EAGVTQFPSHSVIEKGQTVTLRCDPISGHDNLYWYRRVMGKEIKFLLHFVKESKQDESGMPNNRFLAERTGGTYSTLKVQPAELEDSGVYFCASSHHTKGEHFYGYTFGSGTRLTVV.

The V call is TRBV4-3, the J call TRBJ2-1; 11 bases fit TRBD1. The CDR3 is 14 residues long. Germline V gene lookup returns CDR1 LGHNA and CDR2 YSLEER. J gave up 10 bases and V 4 bases, and 6 bases lay outside the gene matches. The CDR3 region is CASSLWTGGVEQFF. CDR3 in DNA: TGCGCCAGCAGCCTCTGGACAGGGGGCGTGGAGCAGTTCTTC.

The V gene is TRBV27, the J gene TRBJ2-7; 11 bases line up with TRBD1. Looked up from germline, CDR1 is MNHEY and CDR2 is SMNVEV (reference sequence). The ends lost 5 bases at V and 0 bases at J; junction bases unmatched: 12. The CDR3 totals 18 residues. CDR3 DNA: TGTGCCAGCAGTAGGGGACAGGGGGTATCCAGGAGCTCCTACGAGCAGTACTTC. This gives the protein CASSRGQGVSRSSYEQYF.

The chain carries TRBV11-3 and TRBJ2-3, with 11 positions matching TRBD2. Germline CDR1 SGHNT, CDR2 YENEEA. CDR3 length equals 17 residues. With 5 bases clipped from V and 2 bases from J, the junction kept 9 bases outside the gene matches. Here the CDR3 DNA reads TGTGCCAGCAGCCCGAGGGGGACTAGCGGTTACACAGATACGCAGTATTTT. Translation gives CASSPRGTSGYTDTQYF. The complete variable domain, with remaining parts taken from reference TRBV11-3 and TRBJ2-3, reads EAGVVQSPRYKIIEKKQPVAFWCNPISGHNTLYWYLQNLGQGPELLIRYENEEAVDDSQLPKDRFSAERLKGVDSTLKIQPAELGDSAVYLCASSPRGTSGYTDTQYFGPGTRLTVL.

The chain joins TRBV15 to TRBJ1-2; no firm D call. Per germline, CDR1 LNHNV and CDR2 YYDKDF (reference sequence). The CDR3 length is 15 residues. V dropped 0 bases and J dropped 6 bases, with 14 bases sitting between them. Here the CDR3 DNA reads TGTGCCACCAGCAGAGATTTCCAGATTTTCGATGGCTACACCTTC. This codes for CATSRDFQIFDGYTF.

V and J are TRBV10-3 and TRBJ2-3; tentative D call: TRBD1 (6 bases). The length of the CDR3 is 12 residues. Germline V gene sequence: CDR1 ENHRY, CDR2 SYGVKD. Trimming cost V 9 bases and J 2 bases, with 9 bases left between them. CDR3 DNA: TGTGCCATACAGGGATTCACAGATACGCAGTATTTT. As protein: CAIQGFTDTQYF.

Worth noting for this clone: The same CDR3 also results from other DNA sequences found in this sample. The chain links TRBV27 to TRBJ2-7, with TRBD2 identical over 7 bases. Germline values: CDR1 MNHEY, CDR2 SMNVEV (reference sequence). V lost 5 bases, J lost 1 base, and 2 bases stayed unmatched. The CDR3 has 13 amino acids. As DNA, the CDR3 is TGTGCCAGCAGTCCGGGACTATCCTACGAGCAGTACTTC. Translation gives CASSPGLSYEQYF.

This clone was seen a single time. V gene TRBV7-9 combines with J gene TRBJ1-1; TRBD1 aligns across 7 bases. This CDR3 region has 14 residues. Germline lookup yields CDR1 SEHNR and CDR2 FQNEAQ (reference sequence). Losses at the gene ends were 4 bases for V and 5 bases for J; bases not matched to a gene: 7. The CDR3 reads CASSWEVTGTEAFF. The DNA of the CDR3 is TGTGCCAGCAGCTGGGAGGTGACAGGGACTGAAGCTTTCTTT.

J is TRBJ2-5 and V is TRBV7-9, with 8 bases aligning to TRBD1. CDR3 size: 13 residues. Unmatched junction bases numbered 8, after V lost 1 base and J lost 13 bases. The germline CDR1 and CDR2 sequences are SEHNR and FQNEAQ (reference sequence). The CDR3 coding sequence is TGTGCCAGCAGCTTAGGGGGCCGACAGGGGTCGTACTTC. Protein: CASSLGGRQGSYF.

The chain links TRBV4-1 to TRBJ2-7; perhaps TRBD2 as D (6 bases). Trimming removed 4 bases from V and 3 bases from J, with 10 bases in between. CDR1 is MGHRA, CDR2 YSYEKL, per germline. The CDR3 consists of 13 residues. DNA for the CDR3: TGCGCCAGCAGCCCGACTAGATTCTACGAGCAGTACTTC. It encodes CASSPTRFYEQYF.

J is TRBJ1-2 and V is TRBV7-9, with D unclear. The V and J ends lost 6 bases and 0 bases respectively, with 8 bases between them. This CDR3 is built from 13 residues. Germline-derived CDR1 and CDR2 are SEHNR and FQNEAQ (reference sequence). CDR3 nucleotide sequence: TGTGCCAGCAGTCGATCAGCTAACTATGGCTACACCTTC. The encoded protein is CASSRSANYGYTF.

The chain combines TRBV10-3 with TRBJ1-4; 9 bases align to TRBD1. The germline CDR1 and CDR2 sequences are ENHRY and SYGVKD. The CDR3 is 14 amino acids. With 6 bases clipped from V and 8 bases from J, the junction kept 7 bases outside the gene matches. In nucleotides, the CDR3 is TGTGCCATCAGCCGGACAGGGGAAAGAGAAAAACTGTTTTTT. Its protein is CAISRTGEREKLFF.

V usage is TRBV27 and J usage is TRBJ2-7; D is possibly TRBD2 (5 bases). CDR1 is MNHEY and CDR2 is SMNVEV in the germline V gene (reference sequence). There are 13 residues in the CDR3. Trimming cost V 6 bases and J 6 bases, with 15 bases left between them. For the CDR3, the DNA is TGTGCCAGCAGGACTACACTTCTCTCCGAGCAGTACTTC. This gives the protein CASRTTLLSEQYF.

About this clone itself: At one end, the junction sequence differs from germline, possibly due to a read error. The chain uses TRBV18 and TRBJ2-1; 14 nucleotides align to TRBD2. This CDR3 has 13 amino acids. Germline-derived CDR1 and CDR2 are KGHSH and LQKENI. The DNA for the CDR3 is TGTGCCAGCTCACCGTCGGGACTAGCGGGAGCCCTCTTC. Translation gives CASSPSGLAGALF.

This chain links TRBV15 with TRBJ1-5; D may be TRBD1 (6 bases). The CDR3 runs to 17 residues. V was clipped by 1 base and J by 0 bases, with 13 bases between them. CDR1 and CDR2 from the germline V gene are LNHNV and YYDKDF (reference sequence). For the CDR3, the DNA is TGTGCCACCAGCAGAGGACTACAGGGAAATAGCAATCAGCCCCAGCATTTT. Protein: CATSRGLQGNSNQPQHF.

The gene calls are TRBV20-1 and TRBJ1-4; D remains unclear. This CDR3 spans 11 amino acids. The germline gives CDR1 DFQATT, CDR2 SNEGSKA (reference sequence). Trimming removed 5 bases from V and 8 bases from J, with 9 bases in between. The CDR3 bases are TGCAGTGCTTTTTCGAGAGAAAAACTGTTTTTT. Amino acids: CSAFSREKLFF.

The J gene is TRBJ1-2, the V gene TRBV6-5, with no clear D. CDR1 and CDR2 (germline): MNHEY, SVGAGI. V was cut by 2 bases and J by 4 bases, with 8 bases left in between. This CDR3 contains 13 residues. CDR3 sequence (DNA): TGTGCCAGCAGTTACCCAGGCTCCTATGGCTACACCTTC. It specifies CASSYPGSYGYTF.

This chain links TRBV5-6 with TRBJ1-5, with D tentatively TRBD1 (5 bases). This CDR3 is 14 amino acids long. V was cut by 2 bases and J by 3 bases, with 9 bases left in between. Germline V CDR1 and CDR2: SGHDT, YYEEEE. CDR3 amino acids: CASSFSGFNQPQHF. CDR3 in DNA: TGTGCCAGCAGCTTTTCAGGGTTCAATCAGCCCCAGCATTTT.